This T cell receptor (beta chain) comes out of a study of blood T cell repertoires in COVID-19. Overall study: Samples of COVID-19 (acute and convalescent) were obtained from the United States, Italy and Spain. Sources were T cells, B-cell-depleted T cells, or PBMCs; the material itself was cDNA or gDNA.

The CDR3 is made up of 15 amino acids. Germline V gene lookup returns CDR1 MNHEY and CDR2 SVGAGI. V dropped 6 bases and J dropped 1; count of bases not matched to a gene: 9. Per the authors' pipeline: From reference gene primer amplification, estimates of nucleated cell counts were derived. Method: immunoSEQ multiplex PCR; TCRdb's copy keeps in-frame clones and lacks some. V, J and clone size were drawn from that table, and D and trimming were deduced from the DNA. In the table there are about 160,000 clones, roughly 90% of which are singletons. The chain links TRBV6-5 to TRBJ2-7; 7 bases map to TRBD1. The sequence was obtained from a man aged 55 to 69 with acute or convalescent COVID-19. Input material: peripheral blood. The CDR3 DNA reads as TGTGCCAGCAGAGAGACAGGGACAAAATCCTACGAGCAGTACTTC. This encodes CASRETGTKSYEQYF.